This entry lists 18 T cell receptor beta chains sequenced from one sample in a study of shared clonotypes between healthy human individuals. Some clones are missing from TCRdb's copy, which holds only in-frame ones; the method was immunoSEQ multiplex PCR. In the table there are over a million clones, approximately 98.5% of which are singletons. Sequencing used naive CD4+ T cells sorted from blood. Subset denoted: CD45RA+ positively selected. The receptors derive from a man in his thirties or forties in good health.

J is TRBJ1-5 and V is TRBV28, with D unresolved. CDR1 is MDHEN, CDR2 SYDVKM, per germline. The V gene lost 3 bases and the J gene lost 4 bases, with 16 bases spanning the gap. This CDR3 comprises 16 residues. As DNA, the CDR3 is TGTGCCAGCAGTTTGTGGGTAGGGAGTGGGAATCAGCCCCAGCATTTT. Encoded protein: CASSLWVGSGNQPQHF.

To note about this clone: The same CDR3 also results from other DNA sequences found in this sample. V is TRBV6-1 and J is TRBJ2-7; D not resolved. Germline V gene lookup returns CDR1 MNHNS and CDR2 SASEGT. CDR3 length: 12 amino acids. Trimming pared 4 bases from V and 2 bases from J, leaving 6 bases between. CDR3: CASSGGPYEQYF. As DNA, the CDR3 is TGTGCCAGCAGTGGCGGCCCCTACGAGCAGTACTTC.

The chain has TRBV5-6 and TRBJ2-5; a weak D match, TRBD2 (6 bases). Germline assignment: CDR1 SGHDT and CDR2 YYEEEE. Trimming cost V 4 bases and J 3 bases, with 19 bases left between them. This CDR3 comprises 16 residues. The CDR3 loop reads CASSPLGLNSEETQYF. The DNA of the CDR3 is TGTGCCAGCAGCCCCCTGGGACTTAACTCAGAAGAGACCCAGTACTTC.

The V and J genes are TRBV7-2 and TRBJ1-1; D not certain. This CDR3 contains 14 residues. Trimming took off 3 bases at V and 5 bases at J, with 13 bases between the two ends. CDR1 SGHTA and CDR2 FQGNSA come from the germline V gene. In DNA, the CDR3 is TGTGCCAGCAGCTTTACCCCCATCCCTACTGAAGCTTTCTTT. Protein product: CASSFTPIPTEAFF.

V is TRBV28 and J is TRBJ2-3; D not certain. This CDR3 region has 13 residues. V dropped 8 bases and J dropped 7 bases, with 16 bases sitting between them. Germline values: CDR1 MDHEN, CDR2 SYDVKM. The CDR3 loop is CASGIPPAHTQYF. In nucleotides, the CDR3 is TGTGCCAGCGGCATACCACCTGCTCATACGCAGTATTTT.

The chain couples TRBV7-3 to TRBJ2-3; 13 bases agree with TRBD2. Germline V gene lookup returns CDR1 SGHTA and CDR2 FQGTGA. The CDR3 is made up of 15 amino acids. V gave up 5 bases and J gave up 4 bases; unmatched junction bases: 3. In nucleotides, the CDR3 is TGTGCCAGCAGCCAAGGACTAGCGGGAGCAGATACGCAGTATTTT. This sequence encodes CASSQGLAGADTQYF.

The chain links TRBV5-4 to TRBJ2-3; tentative D call: TRBD2 (6 bases). Between the trimmed V and J ends, which lost 1 base and 2 bases, there was a span of 11 bases. The CDR3 runs to 15 residues. CDR1 SGHNT and CDR2 YYREEE come from the germline V gene (reference sequence). CDR3 sequence reads: CASSLRRENTDTQYF. CDR3 nucleotides: TGTGCCAGCAGCTTGAGGAGGGAGAACACAGATACGCAGTATTTT.

The chain links TRBV11-2 to TRBJ2-3; tentatively, D is TRBD2 (6 bases). Between the trimmed V and J ends, which lost 3 bases and 2 bases, there was a span of 12 bases. The CDR3 loop spans 15 amino acids. Germline loops: CDR1 SGHAT, CDR2 FQNNGV. Here the CDR3 DNA reads TGTGCCAGCAGCTTCCCAGCGGGCCCCACAGATACGCAGTATTTT. Protein product: CASSFPAGPTDTQYF. The full variable domain, rest sourced from reference TRBV11-2 and TRBJ2-3, is EAGVAQSPRYKIIEKRQSVAFWCNPISGHATLYWYQQILGQGPKLLIQFQNNGVVDDSQLPKDRFSAERLKGVDSTLKIQPAKLEDSAVYLCASSFPAGPTDTQYFGPGTRLTVL.

The gene calls are TRBV27 and TRBJ2-4, with D perhaps TRBD1 or TRBD2 (6 bases each). Germline assignment: CDR1 MNHEY and CDR2 SMNVEV (reference sequence). Trimming removed 10 bases from V and 7 bases from J, with 35 bases in between. The CDR3 has 19 amino acids. CDR3: CAIVGGKMKRDTIINIQYF. DNA for the CDR3: TGTGCCATCGTAGGGGGGAAAATGAAACGGGACACCATCATCAACATTCAGTACTTC.

V and J are TRBV18 and TRBJ1-2; D is undetermined. The V end was cut by 2 bases, the J end by 0 bases, with 10 bases between. This CDR3 region has 15 residues. CDR1 and CDR2 from the germline V gene are KGHSH and LQKENI. CDR3 protein: CASSPSADPNYGYTF. The CDR3 DNA reads as TGTGCCAGCTCACCATCTGCAGACCCTAACTATGGCTACACCTTC.

Points on this clone: The sample contains more than one DNA sequence encoding this CDR3. The chain combines TRBV7-9 with TRBJ2-1; 8 nucleotides align to TRBD2. The ends lost 1 base at V and 2 bases at J; junction bases unmatched: 1. Germline values: CDR1 SEHNR, CDR2 FQNEAQ (reference sequence). The CDR3 spans 15 residues. CDR3 sequence (DNA): TGTGCCAGCAGCTTAGACGGGAGGGCCTACAATGAGCAGTTCTTC. Its protein is CASSLDGRAYNEQFF.

V usage is TRBV19 and J usage is TRBJ1-1; a possible D gene is TRBD1 (5 bases). V shed 5 bases and J shed 5 bases, with 15 bases lying between them. Germline CDR1 and CDR2: LNHDA and SQIVND (reference sequence). This CDR3 is 14 amino acids long. CDR3 residues: CASSQPGPGTEAFF. DNA of the CDR3: TGTGCCAGTAGTCAACCGGGACCGGGGACTGAAGCTTTCTTT.

This rearrangement joins TRBV27 to TRBJ1-2, with D unclear. Germline V CDR1 and CDR2: MNHEY, SMNVEV (reference sequence). The CDR3 is 16 residues long. Trimming removed 3 bases at V and 0 bases at J, with 14 bases between. The CDR3: CASSLSSPGTNYGYTF. The DNA for the CDR3 is TGTGCCAGCAGTTTGTCATCCCCGGGAACTAACTATGGCTACACCTTC.

V gene TRBV28 combines with J gene TRBJ2-3; D is undetermined. Deletions cut 0 bases from V and 1 base from J, with 5 bases between. The CDR3 has 14 residues. The germline gives CDR1 MDHEN, CDR2 SYDVKM. The CDR3 region has the DNA TGTGCCAGCAGTTTATGGGTCGGCACAGATACGCAGTATTTT. This gives the protein CASSLWVGTDTQYF.

This clone has only one observation. The rearrangement links TRBV7-2 to TRBJ2-7; TRBD2 might be the D (5 bases). Trimming stripped 5 bases from V and 4 bases from J, with 27 bases between. Germline-derived CDR1 and CDR2 are SGHTA and FQGNSA. The CDR3 consists of 18 residues. DNA for the CDR3: TGTGCCAGCAGCCCAGCAGCAACTACGGGCGGGCTTAAATACGAGCAGTACTTC. Protein product: CASSPAATTGGLKYEQYF.

The chain joins TRBV27 to TRBJ1-2, with 8 bases lining up with TRBD1. The germline CDR1 and CDR2 sequences are MNHEY and SMNVEV (reference sequence). This CDR3 is built from 13 residues. Trimming removed 6 bases from V and 4 bases from J; junction bases left unmatched: 4. CDR3 sequence reads: CASRSTGGYGYTF. The CDR3 DNA is TGTGCCAGCAGATCCACAGGGGGCTATGGCTACACCTTC.

This chain links TRBV7-2 with TRBJ2-2; 9 positions agree with TRBD2. V shed 1 base and J 3 bases; nucleotides not matched to a gene: 9. Germline V gene sequence: CDR1 SGHTA, CDR2 FQGNSA. CDR3 length equals 18 residues. CDR3 nucleotides: TGTGCCAGCAGCTTAGGTTTTAGCGGGAGAGGGTACACCGGGGAGCTGTTTTTT. This sequence encodes CASSLGFSGRGYTGELFF.

The rearrangement links TRBV25-1 to TRBJ1-4, with D tentatively TRBD1 (6 bases). CDR1 is MGHDK, CDR2 SYGVNS, per germline. V lost 6 bases and J lost 1, with 9 bases in between. This CDR3 is 14 amino acids long. CDR3 loop: CASSLTGTNEKLFF. As DNA, the CDR3 is TGTGCCAGCAGCCTGACAGGAACTAATGAAAAACTGTTTTTT.